This is a list of T cell receptor beta chains from one sample in a study of T-cell reconstitution after alpha-beta-depleted transplantation in children. TCRdb recomputed calls from the PCR reads with MiXCR, one row per CDR3 protein. The data hold 700,000 or so distinct CDR3 sequences, with 13% observed a single time. Sample: PBMCs, taken before TCRalphabeta/CD19-depleted stem cell transplant. These receptors all come from a girl aged 2 to 10 with congenital amegakaryocytic thrombocytopenia, due to receive a stem cell transplant. Each CDR3 is given with its conserved first and last residue. D genes are given only for firm matches. Clone size is not always given. Where it is, it says once, few, many or a class for expanded clones.

cdr3_length,v_call,d_call,clone_size,j_call,cdr3_nt,cdr3_aa
11,TRBV7-9,.,many,TRBJ2-5,TGTGCCAGCCAAGCGCCAGAGACCCAGTACTTC,CASQAPETQYF
16,TRBV28,TRBD1,many,TRBJ1-1,TGTGCCAGCAGTTTTTCGACAGGGCTGACGAACCGCTACGCTTTCTTT,CASSFSTGLTNRYAFF
12,TRBV29-1,TRBD1,few,TRBJ2-5,TGCAGCGTTGAACGGGACAGGGGACGCCAGTACTTC,CSVERDRGRQYF
10,TRBV20-1,TRBD2,many,TRBJ2-3,TGCAGTGCTACTAGCGGGCTGCAGTATTTT,CSATSGLQYF
13,TRBV6-6,TRBD1,many,TRBJ1-6,TGTGCCAGCAGGACAGGGGACAATTCACCCCTCCACTTT,CASRTGDNSPLHF
15,TRBV7-7,.,.,TRBJ2-2,TGTGCCAGCAGCTTAGCAGGGTATAACACCGGGGAGCTGTTTTTT,CASSLAGYNTGELFF
16,TRBV20-1,TRBD2,many,TRBJ2-7,TGCAGTGCTAGAGATATTAATAGCGGGATTCCCTACGAGCAGTACTTC,CSARDINSGIPYEQYF
14,TRBV4-1,.,.,TRBJ2-4,TGCGCCAGCAGCCAAGATTCGTCAAAAAACATTCAGTACTTC,CASSQDSSKNIQYF
15,TRBV20-1,TRBD1,many,TRBJ1-2,TGCAGTGCTAGAGTGACGGGACAGCCTGGCTATGGCTACACCTTC,CSARVTGQPGYGYTF
14,TRBV12-3/TRBV12-4,.,many,TRBJ2-7,TGTGCCAGCAGTTTGGGGCTAGCAGGAGAAGAGCAGTACTTC,CASSLGLAGEEQYF
12,TRBV5-1,.,many,TRBJ1-5,TGCGCCAGCAGCTTGGGAGAGGGACCCCAGCATTTT,CASSLGEGPQHF
13,TRBV30,.,.,TRBJ2-7,TGTGCCTGGTGTGCCGGACCCTCTGGCGAGCAGTACTTC,CAWCAGPSGEQYF
15,TRBV7-9,.,.,TRBJ2-7,TGTGCCAGCAGCTTAGCAGGGAATGGCAAATACGAGCAGTACTTC,CASSLAGNGKYEQYF
15,TRBV5-1,.,many,TRBJ2-1,TGCGCCAGCAGCTTGTCACAGGGTCTTCACAATGAGCAGTTCTTC,CASSLSQGLHNEQFF
15,TRBV5-1,TRBD1,.,TRBJ2-3,TGCGCCAGCAGCCGAGGACAGGGTAACACAGATACGCAGTATTTT,CASSRGQGNTDTQYF
21,TRBV7-6,TRBD2,.,TRBJ2-4,TGTGCCAGCAGATTTTATAGCGGGAGCGGGATACACGTTGGGGCCAAAAACATTCAGTACTTC,CASRFYSGSGIHVGAKNIQYF
12,TRBV7-9,.,few,TRBJ1-1,TGTGCCAGCAGCTTAATTTTAGAAGAAGCTTTCTTT,CASSLILEEAFF
14,TRBV29-1,TRBD1,.,TRBJ2-1,TGCAGCGTTGCCCTCTTACAGACAGGGAATGAGCAGTTCTTC,CSVALLQTGNEQFF
16,TRBV12-3/TRBV12-4,TRBD2,few,TRBJ2-5,TGTGCCAGCAGTTTTAAGATAGCGGGAGGTAACGAGACCCAGTACTTC,CASSFKIAGGNETQYF
13,TRBV12-3/TRBV12-4,.,few,TRBJ2-2,TGTGCCAGCAACCCCCCGTTGGTCGGGGAGCTGTTTTTT,CASNPPLVGELFF
16,TRBV20-1,TRBD2,.,TRBJ2-1,TGCAGTGCTAGCCCCGCTGTGGGACTAGTCTTCTATGAGCAGTTCTTC,CSASPAVGLVFYEQFF
13,TRBV20-1,.,many,TRBJ2-3,TGCAGTGCGCGACAGGATGGGGCAGATACGCAGTATTTT,CSARQDGADTQYF
13,TRBV20-1,.,.,TRBJ1-2,TGCAGTGCTAGAGATAAAGGGGGGCGAGGCTACACCTTC,CSARDKGGRGYTF
17,TRBV4-1,TRBD2,few,TRBJ2-1,TGCGCCAGCAGCCGGTTTCAGGGGCTAGCGGGAATTAATGAGCAGTTCTTC,CASSRFQGLAGINEQFF
14,TRBV5-1,TRBD1,many,TRBJ1-4,TGCGCCAGCAGCCCCCGGGACAGCGCTGAAAAACTGTTTTTT,CASSPRDSAEKLFF
17,TRBV5-1,TRBD2,many,TRBJ2-1,TGCGCCAGCACCCTGATGGCTAGCGGGAGCTCCTACAATGAGCAGTTCTTC,CASTLMASGSSYNEQFF
15,TRBV20-1,.,.,TRBJ2-7,TGCAGTGCTTCCCCCCCTCAGGGGACTCTCTACGAGCAGTACTTC,CSASPPQGTLYEQYF
13,TRBV10-3,.,many,TRBJ2-5,TGTGCCATCAGTGAGTCAGGCGGAAAGACCCAGTACTTC,CAISESGGKTQYF
14,TRBV5-1,TRBD2,.,TRBJ2-1,TGCGCCAGCAACAGCGGGGTCGGCTACAATGAGCAGTTCTTC,CASNSGVGYNEQFF
10,TRBV19,.,many,TRBJ2-7,TGTGCCAGCTTAAAGTACGAGCAGTACTTC,CASLKYEQYF
13,TRBV19,.,many,TRBJ1-1,TGTGCCAGTAGTATAAGGGGAAACACTGAAGCTTTCTTT,CASSIRGNTEAFF
13,TRBV20-1,.,few,TRBJ2-5,TGCAGTGCTATGCTAGTGGGTCAAAAGACCCAGTACTTC,CSAMLVGQKTQYF
13,TRBV29-1,.,few,TRBJ2-7,TGCAGCGTCTTGAGCGGAAATAATTACGAGCAGTACTTC,CSVLSGNNYEQYF
16,TRBV6-5,TRBD2,.,TRBJ2-3,TGTGCCAGCAGCCGCACCGGACTAGCTGGGTCAGATACGCAGTATTTT,CASSRTGLAGSDTQYF
13,TRBV2,.,few,TRBJ2-1,TGTGCCAGCACCCCGCGGGGTGGCAATGAGCAGTTCTTC,CASTPRGGNEQFF
13,TRBV20-1,.,many,TRBJ2-1,TGCAGTGCTAATAGCCCGGGGATGGATGAGCAGTTCTTC,CSANSPGMDEQFF
15,TRBV28,.,few,TRBJ2-3,TGTGCCAGCAGGCCCGTTCCCCGGGGGACAGATACGCAGTATTTT,CASRPVPRGTDTQYF
21,TRBV11-1,TRBD2,.,TRBJ2-1,TGTGCCAGCAGCTCCTTTACTCGCACTAGCGGGAGGGCCAAAAAGTCCAATGAGCAGTTCTTC,CASSSFTRTSGRAKKSNEQFF
14,TRBV2,.,few,TRBJ2-7,TGTGCCAGCAGTGTTAAAGGTCGCTGGGGAGAGCAGTACTTC,CASSVKGRWGEQYF
12,TRBV29-1,.,many,TRBJ2-1,TGCAGCGTTGCGTGGCAGTTCAATGAGCAGTTCTTC,CSVAWQFNEQFF
13,TRBV20-1,.,.,TRBJ2-5,TGCAGTGTCATGGGACCCCCCCAAGAGACCCAGTACTTC,CSVMGPPQETQYF
13,TRBV5-1,.,.,TRBJ2-7,TGCGCCAGCAGCTTGGAACAGCTCCACGAGCAGTACTTC,CASSLEQLHEQYF
13,TRBV29-1,.,many,TRBJ2-5,TGCAGCGTTCCTACCGGGGGCCAAGAGACCCAGTACTTC,CSVPTGGQETQYF
16,TRBV7-9,.,.,TRBJ1-1,TGTGCCAGCAGCTTAGAATTTGGCAGGCCGAACACTGAAGCTTTCTTT,CASSLEFGRPNTEAFF
16,TRBV7-2,TRBD2,many,TRBJ2-7,TGTGCCAGCAGCTTATTCGTGACTAGCGGGGTATACGAGCAGTACTTC,CASSLFVTSGVYEQYF
15,TRBV5-1,TRBD2,many,TRBJ2-1,TGCGCCAGCACGGGACTAGCGGGAGTCGAGGGCGAGCAGTTCTTC,CASTGLAGVEGEQFF
15,TRBV20-1,.,.,TRBJ2-3,TGCAGTGCTAGGACGGGGGAGGCAAACACAGATACGCAGTATTTT,CSARTGEANTDTQYF
15,TRBV7-8,TRBD2,many,TRBJ2-2,TGTGCCAGCAGTATAAAGCGGGAGAACACCGGGGAGCTGTTTTTT,CASSIKRENTGELFF
16,TRBV20-1,TRBD1,many,TRBJ1-2,TGCAGTGCTAGTCAATTTTTCGGGACAGGGGGCTATGGCTACACCTTC,CSASQFFGTGGYGYTF
14,TRBV20-1,.,.,TRBJ2-2,TGCAGTGCTAGAGACCGGATCAACACCGGGGAGCTGTTTTTT,CSARDRINTGELFF
14,TRBV12-3/TRBV12-4,TRBD1,.,TRBJ1-1,TGTGCCAGCAGTATACAGGGGTTCATCACTGAAGCTTTCTTT,CASSIQGFITEAFF
12,TRBV20-1,.,many,TRBJ2-5,TGCAGTGCTAGGACTAGTTCCGAGACCCAGTACTTC,CSARTSSETQYF
12,TRBV12-3/TRBV12-4,.,many,TRBJ2-7,TGTGCCAGCAGTTCTCTGGTCGACGAGCAGTACTTC,CASSSLVDEQYF
11,TRBV29-1,.,few,TRBJ2-7,TGCAGCGTTGGACCTTCGTCCGAGCAGTACTTC,CSVGPSSEQYF
15,TRBV2,TRBD1,.,TRBJ2-1,TGTGCCAGCAGTGACGGACAGGGCGGTCGCAATGAGCAGTTCTTC,CASSDGQGGRNEQFF
13,TRBV7-2,.,.,TRBJ2-1,TGTGCCAGCAGCTTGGTTAGGGAGGATGAGCAGTTCTTC,CASSLVREDEQFF